This is a list of T cell receptor beta chains from one sample in a study of blood T cell repertoires in COVID-19. Data came from immunoSEQ multiplex PCR; TCRdb stores just in-frame clones and leaves some out. The top ten clones hold 27% of a sample with about 76,000 clones, around 83% of them seen once. Sequencing used peripheral blood. The receptors here all came from a human donor in a cohort sampled during active COVID-19. The CDR3 runs from the conserved cysteine through the conserved F or W. A D gene is named only where the DNA matches it firmly. Part of the rows lack a size; the others show once, few, many or a class for expanded clones.

D gene: TRBD2; V gene: TRBV6-1; clone size: -; J gene: TRBJ2-2; CDR3 protein: CASSEYGGVTGELFF; CDR3 DNA: TGTGCCAGCAGTGAATATGGGGGGGTGACCGGGGAGCTGTTTTTT
D gene: -; V gene: TRBV6-5; clone size: -; J gene: TRBJ2-4; CDR3 protein: CASSYSGGSKNIQYF; CDR3 DNA: TGTGCCAGCAGTTACTCGGGAGGATCTAAAAACATTCAGTACTTC
D gene: -; V gene: TRBV19; clone size: -; J gene: TRBJ2-2; CDR3 protein: CASSAGRGFTGELFF; CDR3 DNA: TGTGCCAGTAGTGCCGGAAGGGGGTTCACCGGGGAGCTGTTTTTT
D gene: -; V gene: TRBV30; clone size: once; J gene: TRBJ2-7; CDR3 protein: CAWSGQVHRQQYF; CDR3 DNA: TGTGCCTGGAGTGGGCAGGTCCACCGGCAGCAGTACTTC
D gene: -; V gene: TRBV19; clone size: -; J gene: TRBJ1-5; CDR3 protein: CASSLSSNQPQHF; CDR3 DNA: TGTGCCAGTAGCCTATCGAGTAATCAGCCCCAGCATTTT
D gene: -; V gene: TRBV4-1; clone size: -; J gene: TRBJ2-7; CDR3 protein: CASSQDRNVGYEQYF; CDR3 DNA: TGCGCCAGCAGCCAAGATAGAAACGTCGGCTACGAGCAGTACTTC
D gene: TRBD1; V gene: TRBV5-1; clone size: -; J gene: TRBJ1-4; CDR3 protein: CASRAGTGNEKLFF; CDR3 DNA: TGCGCCAGCAGGGCCGGGACAGGAAATGAAAAACTGTTTTTT
D gene: TRBD1; V gene: TRBV9; clone size: -; J gene: TRBJ1-2; CDR3 protein: CASSRQGANGYTF; CDR3 DNA: TGTGCCAGCAGCCGGCAGGGGGCGAATGGCTACACCTTC
D gene: TRBD2; V gene: TRBV6-5; clone size: -; J gene: TRBJ2-1; CDR3 protein: CASRSFAGDNEQFF; CDR3 DNA: TGTGCCAGCAGATCCTTCGCGGGGGACAATGAGCAGTTCTTC
D gene: TRBD1; V gene: TRBV6-1; clone size: -; J gene: TRBJ1-3; CDR3 protein: CASSERGQYSGNTIYF; CDR3 DNA: TGTGCCAGCAGTGAACGGGGACAGTACTCTGGAAACACCATATATTTT
D gene: -; V gene: TRBV18; clone size: -; J gene: TRBJ1-3; CDR3 protein: CASSPLAPGSGNTIYF; CDR3 DNA: TGTGCCAGCTCACCACTGGCACCGGGTAGTGGAAACACCATATATTTT
D gene: -; V gene: TRBV7-8; clone size: many; J gene: TRBJ2-5; CDR3 protein: CASSLVGQGQETQYF; CDR3 DNA: TGTGCCAGCAGCTTAGTTGGGCAGGGCCAAGAGACCCAGTACTTC
D gene: -; V gene: TRBV5-1; clone size: -; J gene: TRBJ2-1; CDR3 protein: CASSWESVYNEQFF; CDR3 DNA: TGCGCCAGCAGCTGGGAGTCCGTCTACAATGAGCAGTTCTTC
D gene: TRBD1; V gene: TRBV9; clone size: once; J gene: TRBJ1-6; CDR3 protein: CASSASGGPNSPLHF; CDR3 DNA: TGTGCCAGCAGCGCATCAGGGGGCCCCAATTCACCCCTCCACTTT
D gene: -; V gene: TRBV7-8; clone size: -; J gene: TRBJ1-2; CDR3 protein: CASSSLRANGYTF; CDR3 DNA: TGTGCCAGCAGCTCTCTTCGCGCAAATGGCTACACCTTC
D gene: TRBD1; V gene: TRBV30; clone size: -; J gene: TRBJ2-7; CDR3 protein: CAWSGDRGVEQYF; CDR3 DNA: TGTGCCTGGAGTGGGGACAGGGGCGTCGAGCAGTACTTC